Presented here are 19 T cell receptor beta chains from one specimen sequenced in a study of T cell changes during pregnancy in multiple sclerosis. Generated by immunoSEQ multiplex PCR, the TCRdb table keeps only in-frame clones and is missing some. The sample records about 93,000 clones, 91% being singletons. The sequences come from peripheral blood, collected after pregnancy. The receptors here all came from a female donor in good health, enrolled as a control in a pregnancy study.

J is TRBJ2-7 and V is TRBV7-9, with TRBD1 matching 8 bases. Germline assignment: CDR1 SEHNR and CDR2 FQNEAQ (reference sequence). The CDR3 is 14 amino acids. J was trimmed by 8 bases and V by 5 bases; bases with no gene match: 11. The CDR3, as DNA: TGTGCCAGCAGCAAAGGGCAGGGGGCGGTTCAGCAGTACTTC. Protein sequence: CASSKGQGAVQQYF. Filled out from reference TRBV7-9 and TRBJ2-7, the complete variable domain reads DTGVSQNPRHKITKRGQNVTFRCDPISEHNRLYWYRQTLGQGPEFLTYFQNEAQLEKSRLLSDRFSAERPKGSFSTLEIQRTEQGDSAMYLCASSKGQGAVQQYFGPGTRLTVT.

J is TRBJ1-5 and V is TRBV30; D not certain. The germline V gene encodes CDR1 GTSNPN and CDR2 SVGIG (reference sequence). V was shortened by 0 bases and J by 7 bases, with 10 bases between the two germline ends. The CDR3 extends over 13 amino acids. In DNA form, the CDR3 reads TGTGCCTGGAGTGTAGTGGGCGACCAGCCCCAGCATTTT. It is translated as CAWSVVGDQPQHF.

This chain links TRBV28 with TRBJ1-5; D uncertain. From germline, CDR1 is MDHEN and CDR2 SYDVKM. The germline V and J ends were trimmed by 2 bases and 4 bases, with 3 bases remaining between them. The CDR3 loop spans 12 amino acids. The CDR3 DNA reads TGTGCCAGCAGTTTACGTAATCAGCCCCAGCATTTT. Protein: CASSLRNQPQHF.

This clone was observed a handful of times. The V and J genes are TRBV7-2 and TRBJ2-1; TRBD2 aligns across 7 bases. V shed 7 bases, J shed 8 bases, and the junction held 14 bases outside the gene matches. Germline CDR1 reads SGHTA; CDR2 reads FQGNSA. The CDR3 runs to 15 residues. Here the CDR3 reads CASILSGPGRDEQFF. Written as DNA, the CDR3 is TGTGCCAGCATCCTTAGCGGGCCAGGGCGGGATGAGCAGTTCTTC.

This chain links TRBV9 with TRBJ1-3; the match to TRBD1 covers 9 bases. The germline gives CDR1 SGDLS, CDR2 YYNGEE. The CDR3 extends over 15 amino acids. After removal of 4 bases from V and 8 bases from J, the junction contained 10 bases not matched to a gene. The CDR3: CASSPRDRAKDTIYF. Here the CDR3 DNA reads TGTGCCAGCAGCCCACGGGACAGGGCCAAAGACACCATATATTTT.

The genes are TRBV18 and TRBJ1-6; TRBD1 matches at 9 bases. The CDR3 loop spans 14 amino acids. Germline assignment: CDR1 KGHSH and CDR2 LQKENI. The J segment lost 8 bases and the V segment lost 6 bases, leaving 5 bases of the junction unmatched. The CDR3 DNA sequence: TGTGCCAGCTCCCAAAGGACAGGGGATTCACCCCTCCACTTT. Translating gives CASSQRTGDSPLHF.

The chain employs TRBV6-1 and TRBJ2-1; D gene uncertain. With 5 bases removed from V and 7 bases from J, the gap between germline ends came to 12 bases. The CDR3 runs 13 residues. Germline V gives CDR1 MNHNS, CDR2 SASEGT. The CDR3 region is CASSSHRVNEQFF. CDR3 nucleotides: TGTGCCAGCAGTTCTCACCGCGTGAATGAGCAGTTCTTC.

V usage is TRBV4-1 and J usage is TRBJ1-3; 7 bases match TRBD1. The ends lost 2 bases at V and 3 bases at J; junction bases unmatched: 4. Germline CDR1 and CDR2: MGHRA and YSYEKL. This CDR3 region has 15 residues. This CDR3 reads CASSQPTGVGNTIYF. In DNA form, the CDR3 reads TGCGCCAGCAGCCAACCCACAGGGGTTGGAAACACCATATATTTT.

The chain couples TRBV7-2 to TRBJ2-1; TRBD1 is a possible D gene (5 bases). CDR1 is SGHTA and CDR2 is FQGNSA in the germline V gene. The CDR3 is 14 residues long. V was trimmed by 3 bases and J by 6 bases, leaving 12 bases between them. The CDR3 DNA reads TGTGCCAGCAGCTTCTCGCCAGGGTCCAATGAGCAGTTCTTC. It encodes CASSFSPGSNEQFF. The variable domain in full, with the rest retrieved from reference TRBV7-2 and TRBJ2-1, is GAGVSQSPSNKVTEKGKDVELRCDPISGHTALYWYRQSLGQGLEFLIYFQGNSAPDKSGLPSDRFSAERTGGSVSTLTIQRTQQEDSAVYLCASSFSPGSNEQFFGPGTRLTVL.

The chain employs TRBV4-1 and TRBJ1-4; TRBD1 is a possible D gene (6 bases). CDR3 length equals 16 residues. Between the trimmed V and J ends, which lost 1 base and 5 bases, there was a span of 14 bases. Per germline, CDR1 MGHRA and CDR2 YSYEKL. The CDR3 coding sequence is TGCGCCAGCAGCCAAGGGACAGATGCTGGGAATGAAAAACTGTTTTTT. Translation: CASSQGTDAGNEKLFF.

The chain couples TRBV12-5 to TRBJ2-1; 7 nucleotides align to TRBD1. Germline CDR1 and CDR2: LGHNT and FRNRAP. The V segment lost 6 bases and the J segment 8 bases; nucleotides outside the gene matches: 4. The CDR3 runs to 12 residues. CDR3 sequence (DNA): TGTGCTAGTGGGCCTACAGGGGATGAGCAGTTCTTC. Translated, it gives CASGPTGDEQFF.

The CDR3 sequence is CASSSSPQLSSPLHF. The CDR3 region has the DNA TGTGCCAGCAGCTCTAGCCCCCAGTTGAGTTCACCCCTCCACTTT. This sequence joins TRBV7-2 and TRBJ1-6; D uncertain. Per germline, CDR1 SGHTA and CDR2 FQGNSA. The CDR3 runs 15 residues. V lost 4 bases, J lost 9 bases, and 16 bases lay in between.

CDR3 amino acids: CASSLSGEGSPLHF. For the CDR3, the DNA is TGTGCCAGCAGTTTATCCGGGGAGGGATCACCCCTCCACTTT. The chain has TRBV27 and TRBJ1-6; D remains ambiguous. Trimming removed 0 bases at V and 10 bases at J, with 10 bases between. This CDR3 is 14 amino acids long. Germline V gives CDR1 MNHEY, CDR2 SMNVEV (reference sequence).

The chain uses TRBV7-8 and TRBJ1-5; D gene ambiguous. From germline, CDR1 is SGHVS and CDR2 FQNEAQ. Deletions cut 1 base from V and 4 bases from J, with 8 bases between. The CDR3 runs 14 residues. The CDR3 loop reads CASSLGSENQPQHF. The CDR3 region has the DNA TGTGCCAGCAGCTTAGGGTCGGAGAATCAGCCCCAGCATTTT.

Here the CDR3 DNA reads TGTGCCACCAGCAGAGGAAAGGGGGCAAATACCGGGGAGCTGTTTTTT. Its translation is CATSRGKGANTGELFF. The rearrangement links TRBV15 to TRBJ2-2; 7 bases fit TRBD1. Losses at the gene ends were 1 base for V and 5 bases for J; bases not matched to a gene: 7. Germline values: CDR1 LNHNV, CDR2 YYDKDF (reference sequence). CDR3 length equals 16 residues. Drawing the rest from reference TRBV15 and TRBJ2-2, the complete variable domain is DAMVIQNPRYQVTQFGKPVTLSCSQTLNHNVMYWYQQKSSQAPKLLFHYYDKDFNNEADTPDNFQSRRPNTSFCFLDIRSPGLGDTAMYLCATSRGKGANTGELFFGEGSRLTVL.

This clone was seen once. The rearrangement joins TRBV5-4 to TRBJ2-2, with D perhaps matching TRBD2 (7 bases). Trimming stripped 4 bases from V and 3 bases from J, with 13 bases between. The CDR3 is made up of 15 amino acids. CDR1 is SGHNT, CDR2 YYREEE, per germline (reference sequence). This CDR3 is CASSPGGGDTGELFF. The CDR3 bases are TGTGCCAGCAGCCCCGGAGGGGGGGACACCGGGGAGCTGTTTTTT.

The chain recombines TRBV10-3 with TRBJ2-1; 12 bases line up with TRBD2. There are 16 residues in the CDR3. Trimming cost V 5 bases and J 2 bases; bases outside gene matches: 4. CDR1 and CDR2 (germline): ENHRY, SYGVKD. CDR3 DNA sequence: TGTGCCATCAGTACTACTAGCGGGGGGCCCTACAATGAGCAGTTCTTC. This sequence encodes CAISTTSGGPYNEQFF.

The chain combines TRBV7-9 with TRBJ2-7, with 12 nucleotides matching TRBD1. J lost 6 bases, V lost 1 base, and 4 bases had no gene match. Germline CDR1 SEHNR, CDR2 FQNEAQ (reference sequence). The CDR3 sequence is 15 residues long. The chain's CDR3 is CASSLGGTGGSEQYF. The CDR3 DNA sequence: TGTGCCAGCAGCTTAGGTGGGACAGGGGGCAGCGAGCAGTACTTC.

V and J are TRBV9 and TRBJ1-2; no definite D call. The CDR3 length is 13 residues. V gave up 0 bases and J gave up 3 bases, with 6 bases separating them. In germline, CDR1 is SGDLS, CDR2 YYNGEE. CDR3 residues: CASSVALHYGYTF. The CDR3 DNA reads TGTGCCAGCAGCGTAGCACTACACTATGGCTACACCTTC.